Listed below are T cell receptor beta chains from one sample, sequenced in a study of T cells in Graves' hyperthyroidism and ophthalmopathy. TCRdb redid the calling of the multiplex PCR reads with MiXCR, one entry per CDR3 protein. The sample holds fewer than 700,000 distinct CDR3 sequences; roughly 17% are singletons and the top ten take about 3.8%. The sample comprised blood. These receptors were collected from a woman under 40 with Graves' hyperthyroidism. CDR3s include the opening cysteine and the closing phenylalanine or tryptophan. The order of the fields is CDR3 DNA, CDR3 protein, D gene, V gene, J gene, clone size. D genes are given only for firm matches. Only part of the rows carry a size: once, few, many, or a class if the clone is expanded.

TGTGCCAGCAGCCGCGACAGGGATGCGACTGAAGCTTTCTTT	CASSRDRDATEAFF	TRBD1	TRBV11-2	TRBJ1-1	NA
TGTGCCTGGAGTAAAGGTCTAGCGGGCTACAATGAGCAGTTCTTC	CAWSKGLAGYNEQFF	TRBD2	TRBV30	TRBJ2-1	NA
TGTGGCAGCAGTTTCAGGGCCTACGAGCAGTACTTC	CGSSFRAYEQYF	NA	TRBV28	TRBJ2-7	once
TGTGCCAGCATACCCGGGACAGGGGGCCGTAGCTATGGCTACACCTTC	CASIPGTGGRSYGYTF	TRBD1	TRBV7-2	TRBJ1-2	many
TGCAGCGTTGTAAGCGGTAGCTCCTACGAGCAGTACTTC	CSVVSGSSYEQYF	NA	TRBV29-1	TRBJ2-7	few
TGCGCCAGCAGCCAAACAGGCGCGGGAGCTTACGAGCAGTACTTC	CASSQTGAGAYEQYF	TRBD2	TRBV4-1	TRBJ2-7	NA
TGTGCCAGCAGCTTAGACGCCCGGGGGTACGAGCAGTACTTC	CASSLDARGYEQYF	NA	TRBV7-2	TRBJ2-7	many
TGTGCCAGCAGCCCGTCGGACCGCCGCCAAGAGACCCAGTACTTC	CASSPSDRRQETQYF	NA	TRBV7-9	TRBJ2-5	NA
TGCAGTGCTAGGACCGGGACAGCTGGGGCCAACGTCCTGACTTTC	CSARTGTAGANVLTF	TRBD1	TRBV20-1	TRBJ2-6	few
TGTGCCAGCAGTTTAGGACTAGCAGTTTCCTACAATGAGCAGTTCTTC	CASSLGLAVSYNEQFF	TRBD2	TRBV28	TRBJ2-1	many
TGTGCCAGCAGCGTACTAGAGGACACCGGGGAGCTGTTTTTT	CASSVLEDTGELFF	NA	TRBV9	TRBJ2-2	NA
TGTGCCACCAGTGATACGGGCATGGAGACCCAGTACTTC	CATSDTGMETQYF	NA	TRBV24-1	TRBJ2-5	few
TGCGCCAGCAGCCCTCCCGCACAGGGGAACGAGCAGTACTTC	CASSPPAQGNEQYF	TRBD1	TRBV5-1	TRBJ2-7	many
TGTGCCAGCAGCGAGACCCAGGTAAAGTCCTACAATGAGCAGTTCTTC	CASSETQVKSYNEQFF	NA	TRBV9	TRBJ2-1	NA
TGCAGCGTTGAATTGGTAGGGACAGGGTCGAACACTGAAGCTTTCTTT	CSVELVGTGSNTEAFF	TRBD1	TRBV29-1	TRBJ1-1	many
TGTGCCAGCACCTTGTACGGCGGGGGTTCCCTTAACGAGCAGTACTTC	CASTLYGGGSLNEQYF	TRBD2	TRBV6-2/TRBV6-3	TRBJ2-7	few
TGCAGCGTTGAGGCGACAGGGAGGGGTGAAGCTTTCTTT	CSVEATGRGEAFF	TRBD1	TRBV29-1	TRBJ1-1	NA
TGTGCCTGGAGGGCCTCCCTACTAGCGGGCATGGGAGAGACCCAGTACTTC	CAWRASLLAGMGETQYF	TRBD2	TRBV30	TRBJ2-5	NA
TGCGCCAGCAGCTTGGGACAGGGTGCGTTCTCCTACGAGCAGTACTTC	CASSLGQGAFSYEQYF	TRBD1	TRBV5-1	TRBJ2-7	many
TGTGCCAGTAGTATAGCAGGAACGGACAATGAGCAGTTCTTC	CASSIAGTDNEQFF	NA	TRBV19	TRBJ2-1	NA
TGTGCCAGCAGTTTAGTGGTCGGCGGCCCTAACTATGGCTACACCTTC	CASSLVVGGPNYGYTF	NA	TRBV12-3/TRBV12-4	TRBJ1-2	NA
TGTGCCAGCGTTGCTTCTTCTGGTGTGCGTGACTATGGCTACACCTTC	CASVASSGVRDYGYTF	NA	TRBV6-1	TRBJ1-2	many
TGTGCCAGCAGCCAGCAGGGATCGGGCACTGAAGCTTTCTTT	CASSQQGSGTEAFF	NA	TRBV27	TRBJ1-1	NA
TGTGCCAGCAGACTCGGGACAGCCACGACCTACGAGCAGTACTTC	CASRLGTATTYEQYF	TRBD1	TRBV27	TRBJ2-7	many
TGTGCCAGCAGTTTTGGGGGGAGCCAGCCCCAGCATTTT	CASSFGGSQPQHF	NA	TRBV12-3/TRBV12-4	TRBJ1-5	many
TGTGCCTGGAGGCTAGCGGGAGGGGCGAACACCGGGGAGCTGTTTTTT	CAWRLAGGANTGELFF	TRBD2	TRBV30	TRBJ2-2	few
TGCGCCAGCAGCCAAGAGGGCCTAGCGGGGGACAATGAGCAGTTCTTC	CASSQEGLAGDNEQFF	TRBD2	TRBV4-3	TRBJ2-1	NA
TGTGCCAGCAGTGTCAATGGGGGTGACACCAGCTCTGGGGCCAACGTCCTGACTTTC	CASSVNGGDTSSGANVLTF	NA	TRBV2	TRBJ2-6	NA
TGTGCCAGCAGCTTAGACAACCTCTTCAATGAGCAGTTCTTC	CASSLDNLFNEQFF	NA	TRBV7-8	TRBJ2-1	many
TGCAGTGCTAGAAGGGGGGGGCTGAACACTGAAGCTTTCTTT	CSARRGGLNTEAFF	NA	TRBV20-1	TRBJ1-1	many
TGTGCCAGCAGAGAGATGGGGCTAGCGGACTCCTACAATGAGCAGTTCTTC	CASREMGLADSYNEQFF	TRBD2	TRBV5-6	TRBJ2-1	NA
TGTGCCAGCAGTCTACACAGGGGGTTGGGTGAAGCTTTCTTT	CASSLHRGLGEAFF	TRBD1	TRBV28	TRBJ1-1	few
TGTGCCGCCGCCCGGAGGGAGGGTTCCTACAATGAGCAGTTCTTC	CAAARREGSYNEQFF	TRBD2	TRBV11-2	TRBJ2-1	few
TGTGCCAGCAGTCTGCTAGGGGTGGCTAACTATGGCTACACCTTC	CASSLLGVANYGYTF	NA	TRBV28	TRBJ1-2	many
TGTGCCAGCAGTTTGTGGGGGTTAGGACTAGCGGGGGGGCCAGATACGCAGTATTTT	CASSLWGLGLAGGPDTQYF	TRBD2	TRBV28	TRBJ2-3	NA
TGTGCCAGCAGAGACAGGGTTTCACCCCTCCACTTT	CASRDRVSPLHF	TRBD1	TRBV6-1	TRBJ1-6	few
TGTGCCAGCAGCGTAGGCCCGGACTCCTACGAGCAGTACTTC	CASSVGPDSYEQYF	NA	TRBV9	TRBJ2-7	many
TGTGCCAGCAGCCTCCGGAGCGGAGCGGCAAACAATGAGCAGTTCTTC	CASSLRSGAANNEQFF	NA	TRBV3-1	TRBJ2-1	NA
TGTGCCAGCAGCCAAGATCGGGAAGCCAATCAGCCCCAGCATTTT	CASSQDREANQPQHF	NA	TRBV3-1	TRBJ1-5	NA
TGCAGTGCTTGGTACAGGGAGCTCCGCTATGGCTACACCTTC	CSAWYRELRYGYTF	NA	TRBV20-1	TRBJ1-2	NA
TGTGCCAGCACCCAGGTGTCGGAGGGCCCGTACCAAGAGACCCAGTACTTC	CASTQVSEGPYQETQYF	NA	TRBV6-2/TRBV6-3	TRBJ2-5	many
TGTGCCAGCACCTCGACAGGGGGAAACATTCAGTACTTC	CASTSTGGNIQYF	TRBD1	TRBV7-2	TRBJ2-4	NA
TGTGCCAGCAGTTTAGGGACTAGCGGGAGGGCCATAAATGAGCAGTTCTTC	CASSLGTSGRAINEQFF	TRBD2	TRBV27	TRBJ2-1	many
TGTGCTAGTGGCTTAAATGGACAGGGGAATGAAAAACTGTTTTTT	CASGLNGQGNEKLFF	TRBD1	TRBV12-5	TRBJ1-4	many
TGTGCCAGCAGCTTAGTTGTAGTGGGGGGCGAGCAGTACTTC	CASSLVVVGGEQYF	NA	TRBV11-2	TRBJ2-7	few
TGTGCCAGCAGTTTAGTCGGGGCTAGCGGGAAGAGCATTCAGTACTTC	CASSLVGASGKSIQYF	TRBD2	TRBV27	TRBJ2-4	few